Given below is one T cell receptor (beta chain) in context. Its target is unknown. These data are taken from a study of cytomegalovirus exposure and HLA in healthy donors. Points from the study as a whole: When analyzed later, a missense DCLRE1C variant was found to be linked to TCR beta V- and J-gene trimming. When a later analysis compared HLA-associated TCR beta chains with equally common others, the HLA-associated chains turned out to be more clonally expanded and to have lower generation probabilities. According to an earlier analysis, most TCR beta V segments yielded productive rearrangements about 90% or about 30% of the time.

Trimming removed 5 bases at V and 4 bases at J, with 11 bases between. CDR1 and CDR2 from the germline V gene are SGHTA and FQGTGA. This CDR3 is 13 amino acids long. Amplification used 60 Vbeta primers and 13 Jbeta primers. Measured with immunoSEQ multiplex PCR; TCRdb has only the in-frame clones, and not every one. This sample lists over 120,000 clones; its ten largest clones have more than 0.8%. The clonotype was recovered from a male donor in good health and CMV-seronegative. The sequenced material came from PBMCs. V usage is TRBV7-3 and J usage is TRBJ1-2, with D possibly matching TRBD1 (5 bases). In nucleotides, the CDR3 is TGTGCCAGCAGCCCGGGGGACGGCTATGGCTACACCTTC. This encodes CASSPGDGYGYTF.